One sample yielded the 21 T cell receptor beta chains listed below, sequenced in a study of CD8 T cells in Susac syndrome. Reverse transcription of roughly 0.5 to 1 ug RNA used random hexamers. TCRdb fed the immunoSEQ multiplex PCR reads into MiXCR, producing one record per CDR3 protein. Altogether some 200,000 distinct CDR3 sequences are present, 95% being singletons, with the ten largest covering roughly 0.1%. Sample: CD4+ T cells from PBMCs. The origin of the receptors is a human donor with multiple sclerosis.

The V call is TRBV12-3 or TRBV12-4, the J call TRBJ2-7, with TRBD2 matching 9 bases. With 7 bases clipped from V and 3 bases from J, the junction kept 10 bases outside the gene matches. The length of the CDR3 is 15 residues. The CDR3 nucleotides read TGTGCCAGCATTGCAGGGACTAGCAGACGCTACGAGCAGTACTTC. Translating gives CASIAGTSRRYEQYF.

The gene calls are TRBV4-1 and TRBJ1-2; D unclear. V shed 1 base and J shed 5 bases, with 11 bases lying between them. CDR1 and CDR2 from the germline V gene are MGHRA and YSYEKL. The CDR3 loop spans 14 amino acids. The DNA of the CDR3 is TGCGCCAGCAGCCAAGTCCCGGCATCGTATGGCTACACCTTC. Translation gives CASSQVPASYGYTF.

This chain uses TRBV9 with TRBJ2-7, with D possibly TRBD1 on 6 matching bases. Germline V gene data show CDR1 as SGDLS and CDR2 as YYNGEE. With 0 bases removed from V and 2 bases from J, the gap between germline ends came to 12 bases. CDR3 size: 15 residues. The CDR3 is CASSVGSTGTYEQYF. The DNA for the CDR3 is TGTGCCAGCAGCGTAGGATCAACAGGGACCTACGAGCAGTACTTC.

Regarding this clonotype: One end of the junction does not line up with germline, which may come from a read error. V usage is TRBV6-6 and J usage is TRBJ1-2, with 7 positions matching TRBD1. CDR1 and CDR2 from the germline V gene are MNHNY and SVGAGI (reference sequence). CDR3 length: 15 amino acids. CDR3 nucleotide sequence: TGCGCCGGCAGTTACCGACAGGGACCTAACTATGGCTACACCTTC. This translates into CAGSYRQGPNYGYTF.

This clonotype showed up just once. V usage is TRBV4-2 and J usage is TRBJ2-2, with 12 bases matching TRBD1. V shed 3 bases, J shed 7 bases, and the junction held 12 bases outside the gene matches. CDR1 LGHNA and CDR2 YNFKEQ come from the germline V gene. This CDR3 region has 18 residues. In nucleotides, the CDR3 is TGTGCCAGCAGCCACGACAGGGACAGGGGGCGCTTCGGCGGGGAGCTGTTTTTT. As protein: CASSHDRDRGRFGGELFF.

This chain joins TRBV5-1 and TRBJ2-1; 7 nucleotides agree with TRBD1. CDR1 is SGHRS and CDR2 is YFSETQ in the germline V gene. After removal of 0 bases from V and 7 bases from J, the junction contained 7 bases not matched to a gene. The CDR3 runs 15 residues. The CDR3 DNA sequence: TGCGCCAGCAGCTTGGAGGGACAGCCGTGGAATGAGCAGTTCTTC. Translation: CASSLEGQPWNEQFF.

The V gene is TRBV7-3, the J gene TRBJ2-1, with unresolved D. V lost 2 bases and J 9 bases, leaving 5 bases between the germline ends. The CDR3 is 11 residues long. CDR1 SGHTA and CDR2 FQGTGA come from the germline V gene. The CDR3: CASSLFGEQFF. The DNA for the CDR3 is TGTGCCAGCAGCTTATTCGGTGAGCAGTTCTTC.

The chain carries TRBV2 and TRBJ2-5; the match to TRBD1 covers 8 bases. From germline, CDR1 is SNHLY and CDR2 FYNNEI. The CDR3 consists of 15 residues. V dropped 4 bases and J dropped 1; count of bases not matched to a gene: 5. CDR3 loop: CASSGTGSPQETQYF. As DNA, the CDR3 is TGTGCCAGCAGTGGGACAGGGTCACCCCAAGAGACCCAGTACTTC.

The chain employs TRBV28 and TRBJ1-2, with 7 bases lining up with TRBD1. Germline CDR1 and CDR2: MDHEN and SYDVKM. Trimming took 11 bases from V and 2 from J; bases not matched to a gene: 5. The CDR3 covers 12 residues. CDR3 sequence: CASGTANYGYTF. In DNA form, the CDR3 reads TGTGCCTCGGGGACAGCGAACTATGGCTACACCTTC.

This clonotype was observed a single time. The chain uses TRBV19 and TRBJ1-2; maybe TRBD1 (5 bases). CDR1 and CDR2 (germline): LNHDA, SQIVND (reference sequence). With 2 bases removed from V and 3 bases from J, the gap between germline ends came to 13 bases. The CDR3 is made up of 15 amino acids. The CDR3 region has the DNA TGTGCCAGTAGTATATCCGGGGCCGGAGACTATGGCTACACCTTC. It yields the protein CASSISGAGDYGYTF.

The CDR3 DNA sequence: TGTGCCTGGAGTGTTCATATCGGGGCCAACGTCCTGACTTTC. Translation gives CAWSVHIGANVLTF. The chain has TRBV30 and TRBJ2-6; D remains unclear. V gave up 0 bases and J gave up 4 bases, with 7 bases separating them. CDR3 size: 14 residues. CDR1 is GTSNPN, CDR2 SVGIG, per germline (reference sequence).

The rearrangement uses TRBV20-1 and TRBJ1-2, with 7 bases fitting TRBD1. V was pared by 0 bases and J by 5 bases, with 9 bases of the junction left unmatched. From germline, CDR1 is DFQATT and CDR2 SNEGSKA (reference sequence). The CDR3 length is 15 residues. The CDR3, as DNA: TGCAGTGCTAGAGAGACCCGACAGGGCGGGTATGGCTACACCTTC. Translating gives CSARETRQGGYGYTF.

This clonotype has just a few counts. The DNA of the CDR3 is TGTGCCAGCAGTCCCCGGACTAGCTCCGAGCAGTACTTC. Translation gives CASSPRTSSEQYF. The chain carries TRBV12-3 or TRBV12-4 and TRBJ2-7, with 8 positions matching TRBD2. The CDR3 consists of 13 residues. J lost 6 bases, V lost 5 bases, and 6 bases had no gene match.

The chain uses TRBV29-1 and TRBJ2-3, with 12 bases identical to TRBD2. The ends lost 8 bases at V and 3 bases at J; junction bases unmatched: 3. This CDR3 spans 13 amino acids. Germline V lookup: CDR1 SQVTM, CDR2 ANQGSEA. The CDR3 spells CSHLAGGTDTQYF. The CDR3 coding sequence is TGCAGCCATCTAGCGGGAGGGACAGATACGCAGTATTTT.

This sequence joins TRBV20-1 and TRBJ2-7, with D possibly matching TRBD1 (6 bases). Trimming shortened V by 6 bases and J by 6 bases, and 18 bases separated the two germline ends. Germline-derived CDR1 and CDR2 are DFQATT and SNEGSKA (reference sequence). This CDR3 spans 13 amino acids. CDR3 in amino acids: CSALGARVREQYF. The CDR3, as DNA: TGCAGTGCCCTGGGGGCCCGCGTTCGCGAGCAGTACTTC.

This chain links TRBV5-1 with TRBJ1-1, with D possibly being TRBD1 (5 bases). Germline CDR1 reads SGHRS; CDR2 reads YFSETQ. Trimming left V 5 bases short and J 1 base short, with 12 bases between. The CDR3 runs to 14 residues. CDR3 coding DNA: TGCGCCAGCAGGACGGGACGGAGGAACACTGAAGCTTTCTTT. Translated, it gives CASRTGRRNTEAFF.

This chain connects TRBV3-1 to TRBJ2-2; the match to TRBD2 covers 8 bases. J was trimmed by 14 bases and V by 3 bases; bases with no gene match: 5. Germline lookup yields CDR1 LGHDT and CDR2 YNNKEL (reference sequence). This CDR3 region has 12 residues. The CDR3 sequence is CASSHISGRLFF. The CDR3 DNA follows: TGTGCCAGCAGCCACATAAGCGGGAGACTGTTTTTT.

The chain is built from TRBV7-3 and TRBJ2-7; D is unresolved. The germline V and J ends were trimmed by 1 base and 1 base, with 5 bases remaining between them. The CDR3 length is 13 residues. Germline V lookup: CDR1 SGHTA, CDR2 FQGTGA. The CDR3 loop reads CASSLSPSYEQYF. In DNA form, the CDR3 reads TGTGCCAGCAGCTTAAGCCCTTCCTACGAGCAGTACTTC.

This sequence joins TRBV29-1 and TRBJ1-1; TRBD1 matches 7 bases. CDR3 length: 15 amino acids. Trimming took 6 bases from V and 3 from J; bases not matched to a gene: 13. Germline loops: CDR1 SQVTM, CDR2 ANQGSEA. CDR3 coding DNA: TGCAGCGTGGGTAGACAGGGTTTTCGCGACACTGAAGCTTTCTTT. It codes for CSVGRQGFRDTEAFF. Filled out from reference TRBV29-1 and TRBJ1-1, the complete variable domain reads SAVISQKPSRDICQRGTSLTIQCQVDSQVTMMFWYRQQPGQSLTLIATANQGSEATYESGFVIDKFPISRPNLTFSTLTVSNMSPEDSSIYLCSVGRQGFRDTEAFFGQGTRLTVV.

The CDR3 DNA sequence: TGTGCCAGCAGCTTATTGGGACCAACGAATGAGCAGTTCTTC. Translated, it gives CASSLLGPTNEQFF. The chain combines TRBV7-3 with TRBJ2-1; D may match TRBD1 or TRBD2 (5 bases each). The germline V gene encodes CDR1 SGHTA and CDR2 FQGTGA. With 2 bases removed from V and 7 bases from J, the gap between germline ends came to 12 bases. This CDR3 is 14 amino acids long.

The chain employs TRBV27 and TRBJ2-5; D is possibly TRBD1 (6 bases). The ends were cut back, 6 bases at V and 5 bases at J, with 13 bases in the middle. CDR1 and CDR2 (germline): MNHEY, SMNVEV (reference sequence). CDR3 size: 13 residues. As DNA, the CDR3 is TGTGCCAGCAGCTACAGGGTTAGGGAGACCCAGTACTTC. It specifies CASSYRVRETQYF.